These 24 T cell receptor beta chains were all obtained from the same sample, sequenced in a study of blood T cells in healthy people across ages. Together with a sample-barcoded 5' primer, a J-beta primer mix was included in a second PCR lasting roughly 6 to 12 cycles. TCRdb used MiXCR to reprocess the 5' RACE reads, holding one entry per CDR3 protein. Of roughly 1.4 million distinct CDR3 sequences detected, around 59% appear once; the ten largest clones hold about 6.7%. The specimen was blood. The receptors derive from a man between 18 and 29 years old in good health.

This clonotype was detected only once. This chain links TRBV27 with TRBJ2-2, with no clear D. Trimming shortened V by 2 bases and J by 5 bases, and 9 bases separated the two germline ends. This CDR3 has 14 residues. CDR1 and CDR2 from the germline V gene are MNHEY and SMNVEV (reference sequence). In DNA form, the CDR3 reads TGTGCCAGCAGTTTAGTCAGTCAAACCGGGGAGCTGTTTTTT. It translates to CASSLVSQTGELFF.

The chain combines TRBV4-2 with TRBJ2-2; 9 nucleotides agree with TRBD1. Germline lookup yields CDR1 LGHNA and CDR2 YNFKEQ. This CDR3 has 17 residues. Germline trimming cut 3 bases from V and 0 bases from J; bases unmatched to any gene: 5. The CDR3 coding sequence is TGTGCCAGCAGCCAGGAACAGGGGGCGGCGAACACCGGGGAGCTGTTTTTT. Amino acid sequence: CASSQEQGAANTGELFF.

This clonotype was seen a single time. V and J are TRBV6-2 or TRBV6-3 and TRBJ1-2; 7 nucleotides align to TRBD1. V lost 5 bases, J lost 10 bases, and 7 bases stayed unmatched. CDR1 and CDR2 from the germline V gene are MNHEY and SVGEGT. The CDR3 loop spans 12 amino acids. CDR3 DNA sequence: TGTGCCAGCAGTACCGACAGGGCGGACTACACCTTC. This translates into CASSTDRADYTF.

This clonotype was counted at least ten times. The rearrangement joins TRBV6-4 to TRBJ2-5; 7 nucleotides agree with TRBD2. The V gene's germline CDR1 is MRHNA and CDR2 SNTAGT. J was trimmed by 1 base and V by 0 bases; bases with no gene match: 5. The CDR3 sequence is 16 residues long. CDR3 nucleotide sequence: TGTGCCAGCAGTGACTCAAGCGGGACCGCCCAAGAGACCCAGTACTTC. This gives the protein CASSDSSGTAQETQYF.

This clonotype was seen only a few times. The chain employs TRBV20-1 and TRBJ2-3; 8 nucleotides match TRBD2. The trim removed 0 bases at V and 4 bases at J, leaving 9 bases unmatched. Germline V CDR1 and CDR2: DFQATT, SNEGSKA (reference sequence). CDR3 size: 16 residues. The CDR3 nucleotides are TGCAGTGCTAGAGATCATGACCGCGGGGGGCCAGATACGCAGTATTTT. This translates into CSARDHDRGGPDTQYF.

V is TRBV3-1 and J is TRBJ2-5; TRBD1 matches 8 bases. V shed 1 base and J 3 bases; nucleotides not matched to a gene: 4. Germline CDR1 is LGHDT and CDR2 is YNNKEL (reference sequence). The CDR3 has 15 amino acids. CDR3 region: CASSQGTGGEETQYF. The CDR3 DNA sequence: TGTGCCAGCAGCCAAGGTACAGGGGGAGAAGAGACCCAGTACTTC.

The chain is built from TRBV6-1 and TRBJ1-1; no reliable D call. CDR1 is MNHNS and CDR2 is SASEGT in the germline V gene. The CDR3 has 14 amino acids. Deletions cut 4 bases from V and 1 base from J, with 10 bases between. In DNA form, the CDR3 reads TGTGCCAGCAGTGCCTATACAACGAACACTGAAGCTTTCTTT. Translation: CASSAYTTNTEAFF.

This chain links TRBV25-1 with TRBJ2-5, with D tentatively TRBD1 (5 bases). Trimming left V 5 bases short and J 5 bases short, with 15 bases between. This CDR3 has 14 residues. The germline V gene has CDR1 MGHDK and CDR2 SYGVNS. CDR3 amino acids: CASSPLGPRETQYF. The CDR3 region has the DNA TGTGCCAGCAGTCCTCTGGGGCCTAGGGAGACCCAGTACTTC.

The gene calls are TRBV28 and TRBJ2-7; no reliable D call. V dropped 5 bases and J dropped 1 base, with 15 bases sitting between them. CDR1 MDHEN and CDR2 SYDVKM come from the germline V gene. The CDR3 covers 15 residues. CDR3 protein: CASSGGGQQSYEQYF. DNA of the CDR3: TGTGCCAGCAGTGGCGGTGGGCAGCAGTCCTACGAGCAGTACTTC.

The CDR3 loop is CASSQAGTEVSEAFF. As DNA, the CDR3 is TGCGCCAGCAGCCAAGCCGGGACAGAGGTTAGTGAAGCTTTCTTT. This chain joins TRBV4-1 and TRBJ1-1; 7 positions agree with TRBD1. Germline V CDR1 and CDR2: MGHRA, YSYEKL. Trimming cost V 1 base and J 7 bases; bases outside gene matches: 9. The CDR3 consists of 15 residues.

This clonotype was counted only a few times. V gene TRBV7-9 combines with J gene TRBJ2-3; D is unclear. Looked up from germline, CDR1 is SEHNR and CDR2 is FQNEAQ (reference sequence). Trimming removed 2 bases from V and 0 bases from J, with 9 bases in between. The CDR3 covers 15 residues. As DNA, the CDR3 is TGTGCCAGCAGCTTAAGTCAGACTAGCACAGATACGCAGTATTTT. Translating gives CASSLSQTSTDTQYF.

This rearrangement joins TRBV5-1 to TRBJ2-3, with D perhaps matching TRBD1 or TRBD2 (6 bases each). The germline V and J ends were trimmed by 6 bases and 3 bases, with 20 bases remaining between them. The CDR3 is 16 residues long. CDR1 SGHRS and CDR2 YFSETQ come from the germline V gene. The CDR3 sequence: CASNGGRGEVTDTQYF. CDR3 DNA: TGCGCCAGCAACGGAGGAAGGGGGGAGGTGACAGATACGCAGTATTTT.

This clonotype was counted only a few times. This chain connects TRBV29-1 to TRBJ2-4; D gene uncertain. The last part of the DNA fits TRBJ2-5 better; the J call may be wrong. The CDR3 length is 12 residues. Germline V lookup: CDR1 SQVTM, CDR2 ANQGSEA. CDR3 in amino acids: CSALGMDETQYF. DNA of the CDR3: TGCAGCGCGCTAGGAATGGACGAGACCCAGTACTTC.

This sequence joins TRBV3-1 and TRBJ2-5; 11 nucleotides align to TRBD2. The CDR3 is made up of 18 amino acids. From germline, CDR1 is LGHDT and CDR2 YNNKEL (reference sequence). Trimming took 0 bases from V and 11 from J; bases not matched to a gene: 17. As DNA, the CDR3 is TGTGCCAGCAGCCAAGACCGGGTTAGCGGGAGGGCCATTAATGAGCAGTACTTC. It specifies CASSQDRVSGRAINEQYF.

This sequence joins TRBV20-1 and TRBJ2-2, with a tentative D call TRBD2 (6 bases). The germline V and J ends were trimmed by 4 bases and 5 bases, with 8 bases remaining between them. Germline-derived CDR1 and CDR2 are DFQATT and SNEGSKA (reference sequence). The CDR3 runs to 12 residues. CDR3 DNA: TGCAGTGCTACTGGGACTACCGGGGAGCTGTTTTTT. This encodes CSATGTTGELFF.

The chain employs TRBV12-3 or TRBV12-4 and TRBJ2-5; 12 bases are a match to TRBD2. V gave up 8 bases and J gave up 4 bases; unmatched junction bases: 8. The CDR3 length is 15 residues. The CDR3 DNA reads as TGTGCCAGCGGCACGACTAGCGGGGGTTCAGAGACCCAGTACTTC. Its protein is CASGTTSGGSETQYF.

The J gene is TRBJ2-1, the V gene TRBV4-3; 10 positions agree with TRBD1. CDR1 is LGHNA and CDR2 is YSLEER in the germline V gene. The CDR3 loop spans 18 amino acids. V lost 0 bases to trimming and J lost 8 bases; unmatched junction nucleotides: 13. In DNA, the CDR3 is TGCGCCAGCAGCCAAGATAGTGTGACAGGGGGCTCTATCGATGAGCAGTTCTTC. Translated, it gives CASSQDSVTGGSIDEQFF.

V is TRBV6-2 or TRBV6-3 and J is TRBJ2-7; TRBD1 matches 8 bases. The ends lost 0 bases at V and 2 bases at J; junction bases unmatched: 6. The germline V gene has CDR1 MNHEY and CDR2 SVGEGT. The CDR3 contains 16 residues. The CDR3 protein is CASSYSRQGITYEQYF. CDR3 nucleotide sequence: TGTGCCAGCAGTTACTCGAGACAGGGGATAACCTACGAGCAGTACTTC.

The CDR3: CASSEAGSYNEQYF. The CDR3 nucleotides read TGTGCCAGCAGTGAGGCAGGAAGTTACAATGAGCAGTACTTC. The chain is built from TRBV2 and TRBJ2-1; D is ambiguous. The J call is uncertain, as TRBJ2-7 better fits the DNA end. Germline V gives CDR1 SNHLY, CDR2 FYNNEI. The length of the CDR3 is 14 residues.

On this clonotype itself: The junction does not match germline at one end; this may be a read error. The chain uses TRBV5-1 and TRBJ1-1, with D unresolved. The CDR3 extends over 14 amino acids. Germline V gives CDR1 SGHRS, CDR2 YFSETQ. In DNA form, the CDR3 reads TGCGCCAGCAGTCAGGACGCGATGAACGCTGAAGCTTTCTTT. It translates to CASSQDAMNAEAFF.

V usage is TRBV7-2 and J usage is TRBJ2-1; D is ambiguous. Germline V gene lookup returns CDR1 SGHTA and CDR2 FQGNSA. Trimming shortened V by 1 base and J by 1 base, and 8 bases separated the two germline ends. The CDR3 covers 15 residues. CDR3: CASSLDSRSYNEQFF. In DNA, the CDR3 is TGTGCCAGCAGCTTAGACAGCCGATCCTACAATGAGCAGTTCTTC. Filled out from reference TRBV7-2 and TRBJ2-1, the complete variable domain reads GAGVSQSPSNKVTEKGKDVELRCDPISGHTALYWYRQSLGQGLEFLIYFQGNSAPDKSGLPSDRFSAERTGGSVSTLTIQRTQQEDSAVYLCASSLDSRSYNEQFFGPGTRLTVL.

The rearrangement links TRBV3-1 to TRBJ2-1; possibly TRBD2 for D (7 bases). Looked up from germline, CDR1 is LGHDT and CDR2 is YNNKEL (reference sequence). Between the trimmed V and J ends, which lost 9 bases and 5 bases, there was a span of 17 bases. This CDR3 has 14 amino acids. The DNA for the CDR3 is TGTGCCAGTTCCTGGCGGGGGCCAGACAATGAGCAGTTCTTC. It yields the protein CASSWRGPDNEQFF.

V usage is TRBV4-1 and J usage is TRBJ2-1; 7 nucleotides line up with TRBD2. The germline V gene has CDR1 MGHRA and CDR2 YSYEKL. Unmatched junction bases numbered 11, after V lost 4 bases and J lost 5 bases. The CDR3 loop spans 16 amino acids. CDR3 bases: TGCGCCAGCAGCCTTATCCCCGGGACTAACGACAATGAGCAGTTCTTC. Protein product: CASSLIPGTNDNEQFF.

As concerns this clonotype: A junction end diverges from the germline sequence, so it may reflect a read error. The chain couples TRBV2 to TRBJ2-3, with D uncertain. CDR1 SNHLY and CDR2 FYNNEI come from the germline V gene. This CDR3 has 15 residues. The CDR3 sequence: CAGSPLTSSTDTQYF. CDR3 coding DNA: TGTGCCGGCAGTCCACTGACATCTAGCACAGATACGCAGTATTTT. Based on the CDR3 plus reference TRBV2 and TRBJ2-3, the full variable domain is EPEVTQTPSHQVTQMGQEVILRCVPISNHLYFYWYRQILGQKVEFLVSFYNNEISEKSEIFDDQFSVERPDGSNFTLKIRSTKLEDSAMYFCAGSPLTSSTDTQYFGPGTRLTVL.